This is a list of T cell receptor beta chains from one sample in a study of blood T cell repertoires in COVID-19. Using immunoSEQ multiplex PCR, the repertoire was profiled, and TCRdb retains in-frame clones only, with some absent. Here the sample spans about 140,000 clones, 88% being singletons. Source material: peripheral blood. The receptors derive from a human donor with COVID-19, enrolled during active disease. The donor label of this sample is uncertain. Each CDR3 is given with its conserved first and last residue.

TRBV5-1	TRBJ1-1	13	CASSPGQVPWAFF
TRBV28	TRBJ2-7	13	CASSTPGTYEQYF
TRBV9	TRBJ2-5	13	CASSVGQGETQYF
TRBV5-1	TRBJ2-7	14	CASSPAAGIYEQYF
TRBV9	TRBJ2-3	13	CASSVYYTDTQYF
TRBV19	TRBJ1-2	14	CASSAGTGTGGYTF
TRBV12-3/TRBV12-4	TRBJ2-1	12	CASSRRGGEKFF
TRBV4-1	TRBJ2-3	15	CASSPHGQGTDTQYF
TRBV7-2	TRBJ2-5	16	CASSTILQGTGETQYF
TRBV3-1/TRBV3-2	TRBJ2-3	16	CASSQDVSRSTDTQYF
TRBV10-1	TRBJ2-4	16	CASKQQGTTLLDIQYF
TRBV5-1	TRBJ2-5	13	CASSFDRQETQYF
TRBV28	TRBJ1-5	17	CASSLDPPGSGDQPQHF
TRBV6-6	TRBJ2-7	11	CASSYRGEQYF
TRBV6-6	TRBJ2-5	14	CASSWTGGQETQYF
TRBV5-4	TRBJ1-1	15	CASSLGMGGPTEAFF
TRBV24-1	TRBJ2-5	17	CATSDSQGVGFQETQYF
TRBV5-1	TRBJ2-5	15	CASSLGGDLRETQYF
TRBV5-1	TRBJ1-1	14	CASTSGGVGTEAFF
TRBV19	TRBJ2-5	14	CASSPRAAGETQYF
TRBV5-1	TRBJ1-1	15	CASSHPQGSNTEAFF
TRBV14	TRBJ2-1	15	CASSPGTSGYNEQFF
TRBV19	TRBJ2-6	15	CASSPGLSGANVLTF
TRBV6-2/TRBV6-3	TRBJ2-7	15	CASSHSGPGGAEQYF
TRBV27	TRBJ2-1	14	CASSRGLVGNEQFF
TRBV7-3	TRBJ2-5	15	CASSRDRGIQETQYF
TRBV7-3	TRBJ2-5	15	CASSFPTGSQETQYF
TRBV7-6	TRBJ1-6	20	CASSFLEDQGGTPYNSPLHF
TRBV25-1	TRBJ2-7	14	CASTHGRGNYEQYF
TRBV18	TRBJ2-5	18	CASSPRTSGGAVQETQYF
TRBV7-9	TRBJ2-1	16	CASSLSGTSGYNEQFF
TRBV7-9	TRBJ2-3	18	CASSLGDLAREGPDTQYF
TRBV5-6	TRBJ1-1	13	CASSLRVGTEAFF
TRBV5-4	TRBJ2-1	15	CASSPGLAEENEQFF
TRBV5-1	TRBJ2-5	16	CASSFRLAGGKETQYF
TRBV7-3	TRBJ1-1	15	CASSLTETGRTEAFF
TRBV19	TRBJ2-1	16	CASKILAGGPYNEQFF
TRBV15	TRBJ1-5	14	CATSRDPGGQPQHF
TRBV19	TRBJ1-1	14	CASSTTPGGTEAFF
TRBV19	TRBJ2-3	15	CASSIDGGEGDTQYF
TRBV5-1	TRBJ1-1	14	CASSLSGENTEAFF
TRBV21-1	TRBJ1-6	11	CASSQELPLHF
TRBV3-1/TRBV3-2	TRBJ2-3	17	CASSQESSGVFSDTQYF
TRBV19	TRBJ1-2	14	CASSIDGRPYGYTF
TRBV5-6	TRBJ1-5	12	CASSLIGQPQHF